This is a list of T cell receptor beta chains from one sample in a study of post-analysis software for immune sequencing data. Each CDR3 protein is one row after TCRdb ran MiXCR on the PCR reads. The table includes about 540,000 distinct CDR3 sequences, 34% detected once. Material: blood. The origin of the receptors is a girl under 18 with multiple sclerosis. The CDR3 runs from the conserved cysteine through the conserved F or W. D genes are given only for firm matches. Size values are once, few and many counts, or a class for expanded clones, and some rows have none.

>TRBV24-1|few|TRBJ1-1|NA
CATSEPTGIGGAFF
TGTGCCACCAGTGAGCCAACAGGGATCGGAGGAGCTTTCTTT
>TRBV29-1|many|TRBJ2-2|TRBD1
CSVTSPATGFLSTGELFF
TGCAGCGTTACGTCTCCCGCGACAGGGTTCCTCTCTACCGGGGAGCTGTTTTTT
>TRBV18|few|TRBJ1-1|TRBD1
CASLRDRATEAFF
TGTGCCAGCTTACGAGACAGGGCCACTGAAGCTTTCTTT
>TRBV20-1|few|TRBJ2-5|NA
CSARPWDEQYF
TGCAGTGCTCGCCCGTGGGATGAGCAGTACTTC
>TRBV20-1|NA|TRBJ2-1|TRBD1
CSAENRGPYNEQFF
TGCAGTGCAGAGAACAGGGGCCCCTACAATGAGCAGTTCTTC
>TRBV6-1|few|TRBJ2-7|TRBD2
CASSVGEGYEQYF
TGTGCCAGCAGTGTTGGGGAGGGCTACGAGCAGTACTTC
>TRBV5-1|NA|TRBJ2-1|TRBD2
CASSLGERGGPYNEQFF
TGCGCCAGCAGCTTGGGAGAGCGGGGGGGCCCCTACAATGAGCAGTTCTTC
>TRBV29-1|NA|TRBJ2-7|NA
CSGHGGQGEQYF
TGCAGCGGTCATGGGGGGCAGGGCGAGCAGTACTTC
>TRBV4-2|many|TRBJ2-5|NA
CASSQERDSHQETQYF
TGTGCCAGCAGCCAAGAACGAGATTCCCACCAAGAGACCCAGTACTTC
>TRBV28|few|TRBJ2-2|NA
CASSLPASTGELFF
TGTGCCAGCAGTTTACCGGCCTCCACCGGGGAGCTGTTTTTT
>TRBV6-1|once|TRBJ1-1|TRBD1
CASRGQGGAEAFF
TGTGCCAGCAGAGGACAGGGAGGAGCTGAAGCTTTCTTT
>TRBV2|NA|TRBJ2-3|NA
CASSVVRAGDTQYF
TGTGCCAGCAGTGTGGTGCGGGCCGGAGATACGCAGTATTTT
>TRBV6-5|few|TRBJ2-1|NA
CASGNGWDNEQFF
TGTGCCAGTGGGAACGGTTGGGACAATGAGCAGTTCTTC
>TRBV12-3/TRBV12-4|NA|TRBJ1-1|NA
CASSNFGREAFF
TGTGCCAGCAGTAACTTCGGACGGGAAGCTTTCTTT
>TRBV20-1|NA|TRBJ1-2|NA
CSARESPAGDYGYTF
TGCAGTGCTAGAGAATCCCCCGCCGGAGACTATGGCTACACCTTC
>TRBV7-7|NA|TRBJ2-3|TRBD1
CASSRDRETDTQYF
TGTGCCAGCAGCCGGGACAGGGAAACAGATACGCAGTATTTT
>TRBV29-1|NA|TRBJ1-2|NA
CSVDGAASYGYTF
TGCAGCGTCGACGGGGCAGCTAGCTATGGCTACACCTTC
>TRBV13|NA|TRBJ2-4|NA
CASRTEAKNENIQYF
TGTGCCAGCAGAACGGAGGCGAAGAATGAAAACATTCAGTACTTC
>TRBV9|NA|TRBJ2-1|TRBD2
CASSVVGGGYEQFF
TGTGCCAGCAGCGTTGTGGGGGGGGGATATGAGCAGTTCTTC
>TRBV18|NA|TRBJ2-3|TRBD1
CASSPQRGRDKTDTQYF
TGTGCCAGCTCACCACAGAGGGGGCGCGATAAAACAGATACGCAGTATTTT
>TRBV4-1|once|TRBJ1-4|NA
CASSQTLTTNEKLFF
TGCGCCAGCAGCCAAACGCTGACAACTAATGAAAAACTGTTTTTT
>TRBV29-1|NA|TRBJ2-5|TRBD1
CSVETGVETQYF
TGCAGCGTTGAGACAGGGGTGGAGACCCAGTACTTC
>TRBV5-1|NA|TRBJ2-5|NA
CASSPVAGNQETQYF
TGCGCCAGCAGCCCCGTGGCGGGGAACCAAGAGACCCAGTACTTC
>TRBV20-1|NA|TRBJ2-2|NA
CSAIRLDTGELFF
TGCAGTGCCATAAGACTAGACACCGGGGAGCTGTTTTTT
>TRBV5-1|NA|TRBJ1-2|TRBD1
CASRPSLDRIYGYTF
TGCGCCAGCCGCCCATCATTGGACAGGATCTATGGCTACACCTTC
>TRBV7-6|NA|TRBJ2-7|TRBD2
CASSLRSGGSYEQYF
TGTGCCAGCAGCTTGAGATCGGGGGGCTCCTACGAGCAGTACTTC
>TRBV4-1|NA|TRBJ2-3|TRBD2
CASSQRGTSGGTPSADTQYF
TGCGCCAGCAGCCAACGCGGGACTAGCGGGGGGACTCCTAGCGCAGATACGCAGTATTTT
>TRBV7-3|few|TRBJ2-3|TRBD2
CASSLIAGTTTDTQYF
TGTGCCAGCAGCTTGATAGCGGGGACGACCACAGATACGCAGTATTTT
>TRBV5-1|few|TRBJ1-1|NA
CASSLAGANTEAFF
TGTGCCAGCAGTTTAGCAGGGGCGAACACTGAAGCTTTCTTT
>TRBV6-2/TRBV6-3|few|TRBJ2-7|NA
CASGLPEQYF
TGTGCCAGCGGCCTCCCCGAGCAGTACTTC
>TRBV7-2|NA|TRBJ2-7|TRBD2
CASSILAGGNSYEQYF
TGTGCCAGCAGCATCCTAGCGGGGGGAAACTCCTACGAGCAGTACTTC
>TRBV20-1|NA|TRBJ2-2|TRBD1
CSARGDRGNTGELFF
TGCAGTGCTAGAGGGGACAGGGGGAACACCGGGGAGCTGTTTTTT
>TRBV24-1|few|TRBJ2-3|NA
CATEGSINTQYF
TGTGCCACCGAGGGTAGTATCAATACGCAGTATTTT
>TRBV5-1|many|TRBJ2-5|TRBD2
CASSPGLAQETQYF
TGTGCCAGCAGCCCGGGACTAGCCCAAGAGACCCAGTACTTC
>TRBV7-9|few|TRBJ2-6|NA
CASSSSFANVLTF
TGTGCCAGCAGCTCGAGCTTCGCCAACGTCCTGACTTTC
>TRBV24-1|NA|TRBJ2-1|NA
CATSEGRLGEQFF
TGTGCCACCAGTGAGGGCAGGTTGGGTGAGCAGTTCTTC
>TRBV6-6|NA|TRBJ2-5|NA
CASSWGLEETQYF
TGTGCCAGCAGTTGGGGGTTAGAAGAGACCCAGTACTTC
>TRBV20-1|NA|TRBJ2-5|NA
CSARAEGTQYF
TGCAGTGCTAGAGCGGAGGGGACCCAGTACTTC
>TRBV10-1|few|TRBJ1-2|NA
CASSESIRGTIGYTF
TGCGCCAGCAGTGAGTCAATCAGGGGAACAATTGGCTACACCTTC
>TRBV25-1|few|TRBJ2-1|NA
CASRGGRAPGFYNEQFF
TGTGCCAGCCGTGGCGGCAGGGCCCCCGGTTTTTACAATGAGCAGTTCTTC
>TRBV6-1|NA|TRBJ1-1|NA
CASGHPMNTEAFF
TGTGCCAGCGGACATCCGATGAACACTGAAGCTTTCTTT
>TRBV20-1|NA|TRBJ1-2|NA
CSELSRGNGYTF
TGCAGTGAGTTGAGCCGGGGGAATGGCTACACCTTC